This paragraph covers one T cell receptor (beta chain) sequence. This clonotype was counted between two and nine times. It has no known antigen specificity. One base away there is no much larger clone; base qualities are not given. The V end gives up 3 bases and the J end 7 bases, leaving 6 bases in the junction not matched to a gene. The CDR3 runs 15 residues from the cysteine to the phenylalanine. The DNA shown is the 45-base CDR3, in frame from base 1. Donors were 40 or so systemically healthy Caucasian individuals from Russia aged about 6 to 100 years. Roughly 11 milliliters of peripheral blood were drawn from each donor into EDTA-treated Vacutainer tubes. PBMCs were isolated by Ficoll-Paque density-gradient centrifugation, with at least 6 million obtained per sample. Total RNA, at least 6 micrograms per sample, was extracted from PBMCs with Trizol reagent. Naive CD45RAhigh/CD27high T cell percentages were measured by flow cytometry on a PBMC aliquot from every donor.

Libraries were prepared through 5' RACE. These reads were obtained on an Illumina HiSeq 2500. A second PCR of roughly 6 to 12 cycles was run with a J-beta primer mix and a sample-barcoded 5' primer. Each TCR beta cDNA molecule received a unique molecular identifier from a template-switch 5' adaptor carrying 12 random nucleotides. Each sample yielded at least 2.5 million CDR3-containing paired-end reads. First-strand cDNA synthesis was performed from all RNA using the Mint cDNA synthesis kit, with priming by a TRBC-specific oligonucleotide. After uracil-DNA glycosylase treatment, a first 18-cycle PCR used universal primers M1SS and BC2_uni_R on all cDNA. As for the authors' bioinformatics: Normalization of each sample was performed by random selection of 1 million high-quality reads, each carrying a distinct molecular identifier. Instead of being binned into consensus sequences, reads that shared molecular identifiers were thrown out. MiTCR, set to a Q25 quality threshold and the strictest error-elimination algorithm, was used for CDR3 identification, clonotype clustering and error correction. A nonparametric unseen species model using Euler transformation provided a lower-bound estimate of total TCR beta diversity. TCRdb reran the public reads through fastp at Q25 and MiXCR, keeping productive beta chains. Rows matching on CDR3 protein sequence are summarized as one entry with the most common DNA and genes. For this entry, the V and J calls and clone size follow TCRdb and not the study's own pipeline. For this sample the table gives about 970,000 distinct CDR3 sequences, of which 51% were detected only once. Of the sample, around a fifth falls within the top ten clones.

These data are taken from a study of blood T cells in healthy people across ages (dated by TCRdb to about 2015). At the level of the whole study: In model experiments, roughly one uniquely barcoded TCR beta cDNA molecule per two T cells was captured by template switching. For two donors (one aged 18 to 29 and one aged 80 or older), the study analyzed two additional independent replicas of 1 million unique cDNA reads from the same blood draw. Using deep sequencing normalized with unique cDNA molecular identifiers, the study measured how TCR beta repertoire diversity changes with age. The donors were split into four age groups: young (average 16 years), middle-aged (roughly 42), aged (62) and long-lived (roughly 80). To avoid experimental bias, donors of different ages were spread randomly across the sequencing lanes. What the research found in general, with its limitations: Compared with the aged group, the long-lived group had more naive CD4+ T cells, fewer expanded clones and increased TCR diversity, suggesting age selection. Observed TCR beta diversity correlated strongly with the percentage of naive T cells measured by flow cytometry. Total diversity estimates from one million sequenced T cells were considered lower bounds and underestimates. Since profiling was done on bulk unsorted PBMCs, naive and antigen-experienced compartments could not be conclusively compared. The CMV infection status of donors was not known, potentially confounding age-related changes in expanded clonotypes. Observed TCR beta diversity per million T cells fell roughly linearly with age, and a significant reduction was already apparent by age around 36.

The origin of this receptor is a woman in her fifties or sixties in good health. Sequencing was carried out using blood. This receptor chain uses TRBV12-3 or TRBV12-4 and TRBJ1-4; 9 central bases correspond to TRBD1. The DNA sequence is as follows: TGTGCCAGCAGTTTCCGTGGGACAGGGCGTGAAAAACTGTTTTTT. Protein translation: CASSFRGTGREKLFF.